This T cell receptor beta chain is from a study of T cells in Graves' hyperthyroidism and ophthalmopathy. From germline, CDR1 is GTSNPN and CDR2 SVGIG (reference sequence). This CDR3 contains 16 residues. V was shortened by 2 bases and J by 1 base, with 18 bases between the two germline ends. The authors took PBMCs from 8.5 to 10 ml fresh peripheral blood. Using RNA transcripts as the source, TCR beta CDR3 regions were amplified. HTBI primers drove first-round RT-PCR of the TCR CDR3. In TCRdb, the multiplex PCR reads were re-called with MiXCR into one record per CDR3 protein. The sample carries hundreds of thousands of distinct CDR3 sequences, roughly 21% recorded once.

V is TRBV30 and J is TRBJ2-7, with D maybe TRBD1 (6 bases). The sample consisted of blood. The TCR comes from a man aged 40-49 years with Graves' ophthalmopathy. The CDR3 DNA reads TGTGCCTGGAGTAGACTCCGGGACAAGCCTTCCTACGAGCAGTACTTC. Translation gives CAWSRLRDKPSYEQYF. Supplemented by reference TRBV30 and TRBJ2-7, the full variable domain reads SQTIHQWPATLVQPVGSPLSLECTVEGTSNPNLYWYRQAAGRGLQLLFYSVGIGQISSEVPQNLSASRPQDRQFILSSKKLLLSDSGFYLCAWSRLRDKPSYEQYFGPGTRLTVT.